The entry below describes one TCR beta chain. The data originate from a study of T cell changes during pregnancy in multiple sclerosis. Data came from immunoSEQ multiplex PCR; TCRdb stores just in-frame clones and leaves some out. The sample contains 40,000 to 60,000 clones, about nine tenths of which appear only once. Germline V lookup: CDR1 KGHSH, CDR2 LQKENI. The germline V and J ends were trimmed by 0 bases and 0 bases, with 11 bases remaining between them. The CDR3 spans 16 residues. Sequencing was performed on peripheral blood, taken in the first trimester of pregnancy. This receptor was taken from a female donor in good health, enrolled as a control in a pregnancy study. The rearrangement links TRBV18 to TRBJ1-1; D not resolved. The CDR3 DNA reads TGTGCCAGCTCACCACCCACGGGGTCGATGAACACTGAAGCTTTCTTT. It encodes CASSPPTGSMNTEAFF.